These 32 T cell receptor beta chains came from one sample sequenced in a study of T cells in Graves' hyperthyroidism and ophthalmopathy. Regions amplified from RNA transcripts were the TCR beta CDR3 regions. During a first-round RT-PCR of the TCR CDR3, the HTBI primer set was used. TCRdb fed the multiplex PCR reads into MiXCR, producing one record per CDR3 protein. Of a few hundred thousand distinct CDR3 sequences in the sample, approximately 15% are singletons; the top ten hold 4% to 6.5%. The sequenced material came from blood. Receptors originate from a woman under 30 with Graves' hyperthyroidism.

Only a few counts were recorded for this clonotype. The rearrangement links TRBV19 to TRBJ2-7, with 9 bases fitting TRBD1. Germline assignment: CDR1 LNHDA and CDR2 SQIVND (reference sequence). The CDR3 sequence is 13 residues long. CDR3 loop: CLCWETGGGEQYF. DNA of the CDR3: TGTCTCTGCTGGGAGACAGGGGGGGGCGAGCAGTACTTC.

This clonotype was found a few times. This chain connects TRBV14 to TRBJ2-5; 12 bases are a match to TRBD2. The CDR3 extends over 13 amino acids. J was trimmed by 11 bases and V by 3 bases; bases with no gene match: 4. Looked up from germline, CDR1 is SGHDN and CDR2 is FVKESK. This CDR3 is CASSQTSGSSQYF. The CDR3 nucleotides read TGTGCCAGCAGCCAGACTAGCGGGAGTTCTCAGTACTTC.

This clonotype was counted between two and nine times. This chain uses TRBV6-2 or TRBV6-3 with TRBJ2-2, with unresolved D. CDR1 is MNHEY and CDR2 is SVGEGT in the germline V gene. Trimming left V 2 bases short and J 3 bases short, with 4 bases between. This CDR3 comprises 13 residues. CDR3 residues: CASSYPYTGELFF. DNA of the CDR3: TGTGCCAGCAGTTACCCATACACCGGGGAGCTGTTTTTT.

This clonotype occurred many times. In DNA, the CDR3 is TGTGCCAGCAGTGGACGGACAAGGACAGATACGCAGTATTTT. Translating it yields CASSGRTRTDTQYF. The V and J genes are TRBV2 and TRBJ2-3; TRBD1 might be the D (5 bases). This CDR3 spans 14 amino acids. V dropped 4 bases and J dropped 3 bases, with 11 bases sitting between them. In germline, CDR1 is SNHLY, CDR2 FYNNEI. The full variable domain, its missing parts supplied by reference TRBV2 and TRBJ2-3, is EPEVTQTPSHQVTQMGQEVILRCVPISNHLYFYWYRQILGQKVEFLVSFYNNEISEKSEIFDDQFSVERPDGSNFTLKIRSTKLEDSAMYFCASSGRTRTDTQYFGPGTRLTVL.

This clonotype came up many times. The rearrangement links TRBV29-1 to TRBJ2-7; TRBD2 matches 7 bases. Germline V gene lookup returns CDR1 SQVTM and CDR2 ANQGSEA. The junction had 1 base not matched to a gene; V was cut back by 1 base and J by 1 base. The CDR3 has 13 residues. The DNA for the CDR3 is TGCAGCGTTGAAGGTAGCGGGTCCTACGAGCAGTACTTC. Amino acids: CSVEGSGSYEQYF.

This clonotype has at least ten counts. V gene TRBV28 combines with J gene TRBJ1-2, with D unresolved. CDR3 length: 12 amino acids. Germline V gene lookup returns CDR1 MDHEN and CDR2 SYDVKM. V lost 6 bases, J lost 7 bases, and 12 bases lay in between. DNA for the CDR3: TGTGCCAGCAGCTCATTGAGTCTTGGCTACACCTTC. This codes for CASSSLSLGYTF.

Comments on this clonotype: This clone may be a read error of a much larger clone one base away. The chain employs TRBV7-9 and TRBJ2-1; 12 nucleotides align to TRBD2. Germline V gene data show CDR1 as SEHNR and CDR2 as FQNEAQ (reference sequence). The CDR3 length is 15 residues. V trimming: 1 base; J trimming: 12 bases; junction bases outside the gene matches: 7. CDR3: CASSLDGLAGLGQFF. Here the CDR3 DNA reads TGTGCCAGCAGCTTAGACGGACTAGCGGGACTTGGGCAGTTCTTC.

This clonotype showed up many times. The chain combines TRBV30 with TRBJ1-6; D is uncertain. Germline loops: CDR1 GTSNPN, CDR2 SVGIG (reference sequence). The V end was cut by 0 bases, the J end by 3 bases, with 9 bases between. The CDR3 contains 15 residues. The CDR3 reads CAWSVVGGYNSPLHF. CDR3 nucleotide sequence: TGTGCCTGGAGTGTAGTCGGCGGCTATAATTCACCCCTCCACTTT.

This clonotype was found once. CDR3: CSVMDRLGGPQHF. CDR3 bases: TGCAGCGTTATGGACCGCTTGGGTGGACCCCAGCATTTT. This chain joins TRBV29-1 and TRBJ1-5, with D unresolved. Germline V gene data show CDR1 as SQVTM and CDR2 as ANQGSEA. Trimming stripped 5 bases from V and 10 bases from J, with 18 bases between. The CDR3 consists of 13 residues.

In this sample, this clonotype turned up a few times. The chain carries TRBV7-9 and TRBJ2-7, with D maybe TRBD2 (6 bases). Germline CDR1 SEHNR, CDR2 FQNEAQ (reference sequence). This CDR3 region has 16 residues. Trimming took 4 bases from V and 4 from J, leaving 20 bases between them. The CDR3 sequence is CASSSTRRALLYEQYF. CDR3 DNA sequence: TGTGCCAGCAGCTCCACCCGGAGGGCCCTACTTTACGAGCAGTACTTC.

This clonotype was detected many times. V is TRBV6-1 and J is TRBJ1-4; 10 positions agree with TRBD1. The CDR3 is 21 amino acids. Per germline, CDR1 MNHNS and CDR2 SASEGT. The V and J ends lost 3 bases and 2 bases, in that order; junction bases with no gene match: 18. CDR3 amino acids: CASSDWPPGEGQGSTNEKLFF. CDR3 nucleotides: TGTGCCAGCAGTGATTGGCCCCCTGGAGAGGGACAGGGGTCGACTAATGAAAAACTGTTTTTT.

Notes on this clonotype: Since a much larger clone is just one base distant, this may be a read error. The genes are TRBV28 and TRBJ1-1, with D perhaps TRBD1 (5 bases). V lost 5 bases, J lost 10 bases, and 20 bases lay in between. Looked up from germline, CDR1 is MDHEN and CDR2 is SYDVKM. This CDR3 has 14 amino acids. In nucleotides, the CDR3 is TGTGCCAGCAGTATAATTTCGGGGGTGAAGAGAGCTTTCTTT. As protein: CASSIISGVKRAFF. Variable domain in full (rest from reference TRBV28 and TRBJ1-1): DVKVTQSSRYLVKRTGEKVFLECVQDMDHENMFWYRQDPGLGLRLIYFSYDVKMKEKGDIPEGYSVSREKKERFSLILESASTNQTSMYLCASSIISGVKRAFFGQGTRLTVV.

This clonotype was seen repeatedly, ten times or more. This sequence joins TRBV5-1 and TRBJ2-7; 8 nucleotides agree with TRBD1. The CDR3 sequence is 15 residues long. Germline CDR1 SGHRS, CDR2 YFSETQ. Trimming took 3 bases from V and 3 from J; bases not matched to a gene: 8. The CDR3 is CASSSRTGLVYEQYF. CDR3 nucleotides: TGCGCCAGCAGCTCAAGGACAGGGTTAGTCTACGAGCAGTACTTC. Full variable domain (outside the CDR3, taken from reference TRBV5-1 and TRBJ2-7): KAGVTQTPRYLIKTRGQQVTLSCSPISGHRSVSWYQQTPGQGLQFLFEYFSETQRNKGNFPGRFSGRQFSNSRSEMNVSTLELGDSALYLCASSSRTGLVYEQYFGPGTRLTVT.

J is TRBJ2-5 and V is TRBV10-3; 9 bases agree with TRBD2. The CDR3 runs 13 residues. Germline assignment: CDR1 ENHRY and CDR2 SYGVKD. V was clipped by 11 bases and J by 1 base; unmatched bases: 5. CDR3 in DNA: TGTGCCTCGTTTAGCGGGAGCCAAGAGACCCAGTACTTC. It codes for CASFSGSQETQYF.

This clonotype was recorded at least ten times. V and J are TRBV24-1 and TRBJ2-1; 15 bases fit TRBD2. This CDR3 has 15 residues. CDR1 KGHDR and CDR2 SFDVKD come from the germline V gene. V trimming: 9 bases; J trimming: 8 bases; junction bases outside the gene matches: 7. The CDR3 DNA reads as TGTGCCACCGGACTAGCGGGAGGGCCAAGTCATGAGCAGTTCTTC. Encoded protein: CATGLAGGPSHEQFF.

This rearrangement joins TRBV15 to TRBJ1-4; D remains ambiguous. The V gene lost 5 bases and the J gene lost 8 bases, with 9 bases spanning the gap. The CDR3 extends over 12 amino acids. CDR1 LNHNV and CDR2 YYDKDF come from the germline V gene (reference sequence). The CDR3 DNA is TGTGCCACCAGCGCCCATCAGGAAAAACTGTTTTTT. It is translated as CATSAHQEKLFF.

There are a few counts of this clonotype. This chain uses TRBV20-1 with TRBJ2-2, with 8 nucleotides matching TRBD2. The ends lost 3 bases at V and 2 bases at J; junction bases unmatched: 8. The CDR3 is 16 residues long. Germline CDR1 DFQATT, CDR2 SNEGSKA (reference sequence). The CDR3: CSARKAGVGNTGELFF. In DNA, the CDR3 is TGCAGTGCTAGGAAAGCGGGAGTCGGAAACACCGGGGAGCTGTTTTTT.

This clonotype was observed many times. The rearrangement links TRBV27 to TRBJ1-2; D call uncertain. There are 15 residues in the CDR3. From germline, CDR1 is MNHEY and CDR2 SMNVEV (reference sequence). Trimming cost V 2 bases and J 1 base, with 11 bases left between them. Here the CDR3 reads CASSLGSSLNYGYTF. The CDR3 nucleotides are TGTGCCAGCAGTTTAGGGTCAAGTCTTAACTATGGCTACACCTTC.

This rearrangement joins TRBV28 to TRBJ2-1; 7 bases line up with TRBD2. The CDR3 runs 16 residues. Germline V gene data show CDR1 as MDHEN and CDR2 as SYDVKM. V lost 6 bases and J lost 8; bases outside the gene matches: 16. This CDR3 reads CASRKRRGSRPDEQFF. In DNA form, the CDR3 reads TGTGCCAGCAGAAAAAGGCGCGGGAGCCGTCCGGATGAGCAGTTCTTC.

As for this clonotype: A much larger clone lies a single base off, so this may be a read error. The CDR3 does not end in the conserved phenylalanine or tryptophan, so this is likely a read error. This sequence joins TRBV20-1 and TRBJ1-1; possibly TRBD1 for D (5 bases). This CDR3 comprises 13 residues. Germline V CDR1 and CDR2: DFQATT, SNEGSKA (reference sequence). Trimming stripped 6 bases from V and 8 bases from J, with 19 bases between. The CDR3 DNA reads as TGCAGTGCCGTCTGGGGACTTTTCACAGAAGCTTTCCTT. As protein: CSAVWGLFTEAFL.

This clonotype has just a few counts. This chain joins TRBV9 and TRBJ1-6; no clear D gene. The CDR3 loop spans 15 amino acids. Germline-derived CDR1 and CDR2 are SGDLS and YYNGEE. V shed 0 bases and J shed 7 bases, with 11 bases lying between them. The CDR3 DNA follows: TGTGCCAGCAGCGTAGACGTACCGGGCAATTCACCCCTCCACTTT. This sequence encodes CASSVDVPGNSPLHF.

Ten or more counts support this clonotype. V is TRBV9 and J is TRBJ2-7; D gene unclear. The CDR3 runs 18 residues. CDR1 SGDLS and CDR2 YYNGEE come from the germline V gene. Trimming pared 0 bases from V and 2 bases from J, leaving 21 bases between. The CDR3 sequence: CASSVAYIGVGLAYEQYF. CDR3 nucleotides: TGTGCCAGCAGCGTAGCATATATCGGCGTAGGGTTGGCCTACGAGCAGTACTTC.

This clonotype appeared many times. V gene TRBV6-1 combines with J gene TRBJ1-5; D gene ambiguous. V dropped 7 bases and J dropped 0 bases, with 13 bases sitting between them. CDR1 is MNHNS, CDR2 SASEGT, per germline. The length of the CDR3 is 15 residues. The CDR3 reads CASNVFGLSNQPQHF. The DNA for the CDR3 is TGTGCCAGCAATGTTTTTGGGCTTAGCAATCAGCCCCAGCATTTT.

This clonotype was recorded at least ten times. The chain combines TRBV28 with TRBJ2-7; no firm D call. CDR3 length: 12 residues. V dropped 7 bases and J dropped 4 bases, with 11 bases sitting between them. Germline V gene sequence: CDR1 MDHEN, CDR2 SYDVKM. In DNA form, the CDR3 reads TGTGCCAGCACTTCCGGCCTTTACGAGCAGTACTTC. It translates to CASTSGLYEQYF. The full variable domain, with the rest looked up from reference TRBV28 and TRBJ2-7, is DVKVTQSSRYLVKRTGEKVFLECVQDMDHENMFWYRQDPGLGLRLIYFSYDVKMKEKGDIPEGYSVSREKKERFSLILESASTNQTSMYLCASTSGLYEQYFGPGTRLTVT.

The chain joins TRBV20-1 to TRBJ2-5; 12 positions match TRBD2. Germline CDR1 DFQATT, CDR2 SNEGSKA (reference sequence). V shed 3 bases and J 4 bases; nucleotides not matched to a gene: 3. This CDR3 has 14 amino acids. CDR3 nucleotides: TGCAGTGCTAGCCCGGGACTAGCGGGAGAGACCCAGTACTTC. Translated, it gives CSASPGLAGETQYF.

The CDR3, as DNA: TGTGCCAGCACGGGACAGGGGAATGAGCAGTTCTTC. It yields the protein CASTGQGNEQFF. The genes are TRBV25-1 and TRBJ2-1, with 10 bases aligning to TRBD1. V gave up 7 bases and J gave up 7 bases; unmatched junction bases: 1. The CDR3 runs to 12 residues. Germline V gives CDR1 MGHDK, CDR2 SYGVNS.

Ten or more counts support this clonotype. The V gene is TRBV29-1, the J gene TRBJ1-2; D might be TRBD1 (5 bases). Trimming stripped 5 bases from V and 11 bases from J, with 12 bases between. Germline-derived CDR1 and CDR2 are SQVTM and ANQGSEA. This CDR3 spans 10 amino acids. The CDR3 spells CSVPGPVYTF. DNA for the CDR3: TGCAGCGTTCCAGGGCCAGTGTACACCTTC.

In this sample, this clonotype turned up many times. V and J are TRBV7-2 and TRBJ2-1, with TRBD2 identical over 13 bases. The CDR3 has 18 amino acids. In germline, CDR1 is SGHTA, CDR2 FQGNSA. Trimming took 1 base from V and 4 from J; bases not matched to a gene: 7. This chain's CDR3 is CASSLGKMTSGGYNEQFF. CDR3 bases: TGTGCCAGCAGCTTAGGAAAGATGACTAGCGGGGGGTACAATGAGCAGTTCTTC.

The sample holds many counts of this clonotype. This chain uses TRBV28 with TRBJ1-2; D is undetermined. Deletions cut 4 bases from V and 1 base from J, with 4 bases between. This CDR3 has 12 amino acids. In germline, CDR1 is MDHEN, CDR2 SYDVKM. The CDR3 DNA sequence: TGTGCCAGCAGTTCAGATAACTATGGCTACACCTTC. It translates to CASSSDNYGYTF.

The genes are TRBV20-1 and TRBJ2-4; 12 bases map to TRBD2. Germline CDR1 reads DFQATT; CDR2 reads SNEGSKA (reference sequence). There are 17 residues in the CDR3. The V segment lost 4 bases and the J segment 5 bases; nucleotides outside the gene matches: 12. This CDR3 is CSATPSGRADDENIQYF. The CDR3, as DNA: TGCAGTGCTACCCCTAGCGGGAGGGCCGACGACGAAAACATTCAGTACTTC.

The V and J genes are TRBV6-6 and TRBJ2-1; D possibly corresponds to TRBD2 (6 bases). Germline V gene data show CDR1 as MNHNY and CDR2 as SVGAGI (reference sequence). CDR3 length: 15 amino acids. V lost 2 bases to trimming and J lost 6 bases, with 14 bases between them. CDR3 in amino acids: CASSYLSGVRNEQFF. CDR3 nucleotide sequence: TGTGCCAGCAGTTACCTATCGGGAGTACGCAATGAGCAGTTCTTC.

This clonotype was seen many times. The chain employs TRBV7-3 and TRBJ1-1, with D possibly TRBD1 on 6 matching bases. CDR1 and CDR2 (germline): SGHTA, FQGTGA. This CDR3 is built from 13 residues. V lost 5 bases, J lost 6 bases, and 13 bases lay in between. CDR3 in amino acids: CASSGGGPSEAFF. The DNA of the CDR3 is TGTGCCAGCAGCGGTGGGGGGCCCTCTGAAGCTTTCTTT. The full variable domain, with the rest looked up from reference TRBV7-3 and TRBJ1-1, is GAGVSQTPSNKVTEKGKYVELRCDPISGHTALYWYRQSLGQGPEFLIYFQGTGAADDSGLPNDRFFAVRPEGSVSTLKIQRTERGDSAVYLCASSGGGPSEAFFGQGTRLTVV.